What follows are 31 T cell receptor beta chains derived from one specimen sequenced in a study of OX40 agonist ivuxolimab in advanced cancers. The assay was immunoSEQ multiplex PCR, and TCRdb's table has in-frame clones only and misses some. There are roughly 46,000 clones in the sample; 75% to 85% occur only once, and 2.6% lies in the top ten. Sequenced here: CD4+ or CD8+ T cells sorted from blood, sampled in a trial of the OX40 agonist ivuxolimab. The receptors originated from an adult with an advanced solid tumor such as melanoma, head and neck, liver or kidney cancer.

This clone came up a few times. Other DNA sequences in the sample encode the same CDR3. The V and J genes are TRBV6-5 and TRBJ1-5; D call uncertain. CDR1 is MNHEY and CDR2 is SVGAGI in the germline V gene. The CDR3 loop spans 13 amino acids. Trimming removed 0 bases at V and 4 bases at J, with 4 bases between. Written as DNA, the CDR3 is TGTGCCAGCAGTTACTCTTCTAATCAGCCCCAGCATTTT. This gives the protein CASSYSSNQPQHF.

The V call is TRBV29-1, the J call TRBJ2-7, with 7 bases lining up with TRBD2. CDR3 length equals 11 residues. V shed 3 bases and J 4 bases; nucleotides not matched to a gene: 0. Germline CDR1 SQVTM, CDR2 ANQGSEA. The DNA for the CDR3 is TGCAGCGTTGAGCGGGGGTACGAGCAGTACTTC. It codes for CSVERGYEQYF.

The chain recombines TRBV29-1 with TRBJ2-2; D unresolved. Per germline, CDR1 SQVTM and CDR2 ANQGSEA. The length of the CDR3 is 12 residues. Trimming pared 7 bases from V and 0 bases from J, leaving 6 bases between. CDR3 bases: TGCAGCGCTAGGACGAACACCGGGGAGCTGTTTTTT. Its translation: CSARTNTGELFF.

The CDR3 region has the DNA TGCGCCAGCAGCTTGGAGGGACTAGCGGACTACGAGCAGTACTTC. It encodes CASSLEGLADYEQYF. This sequence joins TRBV5-1 and TRBJ2-7; TRBD2 matches 11 bases. This CDR3 is 15 amino acids long. V lost 0 bases and J lost 3; bases outside the gene matches: 2. Germline V gene lookup returns CDR1 SGHRS and CDR2 YFSETQ.

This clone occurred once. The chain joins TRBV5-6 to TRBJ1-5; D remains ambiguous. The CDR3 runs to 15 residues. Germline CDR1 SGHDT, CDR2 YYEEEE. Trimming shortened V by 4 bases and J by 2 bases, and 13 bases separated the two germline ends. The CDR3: CASSPRSGGNQPQHF. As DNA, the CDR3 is TGTGCCAGCAGCCCCCGGTCGGGCGGCAATCAGCCCCAGCATTTT.

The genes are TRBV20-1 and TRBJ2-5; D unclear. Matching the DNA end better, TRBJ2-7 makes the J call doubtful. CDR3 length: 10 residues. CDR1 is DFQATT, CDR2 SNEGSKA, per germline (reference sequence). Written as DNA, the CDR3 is TGCAGTGCTATACACTACGAGCAGTACTTC. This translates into CSAIHYEQYF.

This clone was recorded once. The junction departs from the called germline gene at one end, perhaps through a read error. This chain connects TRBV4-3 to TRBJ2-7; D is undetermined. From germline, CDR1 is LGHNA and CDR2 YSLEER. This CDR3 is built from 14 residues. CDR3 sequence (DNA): TGCGCCAGCAGCCAGGGGATCCCCTCCTCCGAGCAGTACTTC. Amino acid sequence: CASSQGIPSSEQYF.

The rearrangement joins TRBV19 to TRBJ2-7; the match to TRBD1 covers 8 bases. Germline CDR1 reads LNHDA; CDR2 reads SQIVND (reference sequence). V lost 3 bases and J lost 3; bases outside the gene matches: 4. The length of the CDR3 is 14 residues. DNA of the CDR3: TGTGCCAGTAGTATCGGACAGGGACGCTACGAGCAGTACTTC. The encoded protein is CASSIGQGRYEQYF.

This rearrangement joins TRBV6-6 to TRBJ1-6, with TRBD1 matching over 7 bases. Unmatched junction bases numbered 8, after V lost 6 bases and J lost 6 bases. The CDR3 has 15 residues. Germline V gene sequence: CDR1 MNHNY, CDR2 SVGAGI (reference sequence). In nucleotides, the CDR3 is TGTGCCAGCAGACTGGGGGGACAGACTAATTCACCCCTCCACTTT. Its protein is CASRLGGQTNSPLHF.

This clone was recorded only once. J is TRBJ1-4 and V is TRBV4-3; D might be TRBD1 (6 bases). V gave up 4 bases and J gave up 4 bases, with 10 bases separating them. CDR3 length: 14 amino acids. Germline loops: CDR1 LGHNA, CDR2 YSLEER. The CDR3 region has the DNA TGCGCCAGCAGCCTGGACAGCGGTAATGAAAAACTGTTTTTT. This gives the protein CASSLDSGNEKLFF.

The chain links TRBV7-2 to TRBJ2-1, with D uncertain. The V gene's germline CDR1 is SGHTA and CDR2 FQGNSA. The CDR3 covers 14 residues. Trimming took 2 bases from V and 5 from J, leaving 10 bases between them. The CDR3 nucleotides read TGTGCCAGCAGCTTAAAGTCTGGGCACAATGAGCAGTTCTTC. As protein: CASSLKSGHNEQFF.

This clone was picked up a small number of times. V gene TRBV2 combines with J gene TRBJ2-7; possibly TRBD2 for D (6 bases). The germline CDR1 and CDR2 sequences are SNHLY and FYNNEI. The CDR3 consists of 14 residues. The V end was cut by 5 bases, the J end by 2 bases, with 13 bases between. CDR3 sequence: CASSSFRGAYEQYF. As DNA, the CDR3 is TGTGCCAGCAGTTCCTTTCGCGGGGCCTACGAGCAGTACTTC.

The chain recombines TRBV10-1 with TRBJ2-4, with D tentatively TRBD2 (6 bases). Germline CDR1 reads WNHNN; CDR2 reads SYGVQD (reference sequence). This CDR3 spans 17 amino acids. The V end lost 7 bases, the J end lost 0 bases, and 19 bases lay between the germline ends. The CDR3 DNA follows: TGCGCCAGCACCCTCTCCGGGACTTACGTAGCCAAAAACATTCAGTACTTC. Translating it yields CASTLSGTYVAKNIQYF.

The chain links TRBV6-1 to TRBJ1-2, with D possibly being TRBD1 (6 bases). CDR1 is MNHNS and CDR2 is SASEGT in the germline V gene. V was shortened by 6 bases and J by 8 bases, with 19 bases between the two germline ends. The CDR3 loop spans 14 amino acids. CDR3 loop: CASSPRREGEGYTF. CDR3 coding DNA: TGTGCCAGCAGCCCTCGTAGGGAGGGGGAAGGCTACACCTTC.

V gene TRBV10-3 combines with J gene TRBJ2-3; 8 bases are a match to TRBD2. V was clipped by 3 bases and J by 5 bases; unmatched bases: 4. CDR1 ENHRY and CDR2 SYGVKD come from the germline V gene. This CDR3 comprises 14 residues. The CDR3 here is CAISEGLAGDTQYF. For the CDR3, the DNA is TGTGCCATCAGTGAAGGCCTAGCGGGAGATACGCAGTATTTT.

For the CDR3, the DNA is TGTGCCAGTAGTATAGCGTTTAGGGGGCACGAGCAGTACTTC. Translation gives CASSIAFRGHEQYF. The gene calls are TRBV19 and TRBJ2-7; 7 nucleotides agree with TRBD1. From germline, CDR1 is LNHDA and CDR2 SQIVND (reference sequence). The J segment lost 5 bases and the V segment lost 1 base, leaving 5 bases of the junction unmatched. The CDR3 sequence is 14 residues long.

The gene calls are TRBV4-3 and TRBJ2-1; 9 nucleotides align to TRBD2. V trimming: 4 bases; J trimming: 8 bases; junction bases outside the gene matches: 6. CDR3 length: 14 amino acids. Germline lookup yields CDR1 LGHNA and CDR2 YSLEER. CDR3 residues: CASSLERGAHEQFF. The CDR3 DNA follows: TGCGCCAGCAGCCTAGAGCGGGGGGCCCATGAGCAGTTCTTC.

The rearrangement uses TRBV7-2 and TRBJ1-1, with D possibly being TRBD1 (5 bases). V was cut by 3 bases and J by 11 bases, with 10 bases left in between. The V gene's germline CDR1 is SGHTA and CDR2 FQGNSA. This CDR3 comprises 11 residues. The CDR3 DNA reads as TGTGCCAGCAGCTTCGTTGGGACGGCTTTCTTT. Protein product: CASSFVGTAFF.

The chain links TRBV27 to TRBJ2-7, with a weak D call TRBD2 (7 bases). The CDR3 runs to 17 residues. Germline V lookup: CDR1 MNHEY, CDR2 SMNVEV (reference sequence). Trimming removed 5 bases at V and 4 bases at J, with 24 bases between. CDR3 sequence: CASSIGGGTGGAYEQYF. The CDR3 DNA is TGTGCCAGCAGTATAGGGGGGGGGACCGGAGGCGCTTACGAGCAGTACTTC.

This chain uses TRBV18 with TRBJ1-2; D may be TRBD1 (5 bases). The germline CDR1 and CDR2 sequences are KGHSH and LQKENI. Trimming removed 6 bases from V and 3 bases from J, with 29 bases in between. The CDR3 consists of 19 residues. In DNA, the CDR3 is TGTGCCAGCTCCTCACCAAACGGGGCGGGCACTCTTCGGCACTATGGCTACACCTTC. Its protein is CASSSPNGAGTLRHYGYTF. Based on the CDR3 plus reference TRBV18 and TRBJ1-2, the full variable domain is NAGVMQNPRHLVRRRGQEARLRCSPMKGHSHVYWYRQLPEEGLKFMVYLQKENIIDESGMPKERFSAEFPKEGPSILRIQQVVRGDSAAYFCASSSPNGAGTLRHYGYTFGSGTRLTVV.

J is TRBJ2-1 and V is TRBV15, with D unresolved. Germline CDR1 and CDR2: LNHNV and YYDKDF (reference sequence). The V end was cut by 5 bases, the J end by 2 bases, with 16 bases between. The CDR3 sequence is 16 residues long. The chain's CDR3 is CATSSTSRSTYNEQFF. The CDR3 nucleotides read TGTGCCACCAGCTCGACGTCCCGGTCCACCTACAATGAGCAGTTCTTC.

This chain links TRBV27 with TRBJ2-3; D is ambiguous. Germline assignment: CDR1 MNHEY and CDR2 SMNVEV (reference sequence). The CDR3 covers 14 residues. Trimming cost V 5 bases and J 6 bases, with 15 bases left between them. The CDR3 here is CASSLSIYPDTQYF. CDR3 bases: TGTGCCAGCAGTCTTTCAATTTATCCGGATACGCAGTATTTT.

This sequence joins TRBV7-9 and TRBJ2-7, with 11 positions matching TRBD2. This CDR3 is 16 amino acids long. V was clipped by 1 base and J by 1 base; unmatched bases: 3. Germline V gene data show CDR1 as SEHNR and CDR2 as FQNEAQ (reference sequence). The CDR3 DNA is TGTGCCAGCAGCTTAGTGGGACTAGCGGAGTCCTACGAGCAGTACTTC. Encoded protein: CASSLVGLAESYEQYF.

The CDR3 coding sequence is TGCGCCAGCAGCCAAGATGGTCGGGGGCGCGCCACCGGGGAGCTGTTTTTT. Translated: CASSQDGRGRATGELFF. V and J are TRBV4-1 and TRBJ2-2; possibly TRBD1 or TRBD2 for D (6 bases each). V was clipped by 0 bases and J by 4 bases, with 15 bases between them. The CDR3 is made up of 17 amino acids. Germline V lookup: CDR1 MGHRA, CDR2 YSYEKL.

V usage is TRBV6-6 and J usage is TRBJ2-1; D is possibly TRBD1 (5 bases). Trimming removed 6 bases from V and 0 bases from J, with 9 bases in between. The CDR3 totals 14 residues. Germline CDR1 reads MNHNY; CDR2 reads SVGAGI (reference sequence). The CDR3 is CASRSGNSYNEQFF. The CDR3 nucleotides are TGTGCCAGCAGATCAGGGAACTCCTACAATGAGCAGTTCTTC.

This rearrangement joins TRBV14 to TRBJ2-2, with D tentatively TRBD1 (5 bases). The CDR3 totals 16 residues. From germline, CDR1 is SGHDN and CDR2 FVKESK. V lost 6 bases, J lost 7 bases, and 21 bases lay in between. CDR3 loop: CASSRHGPSTGGELFF. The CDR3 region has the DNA TGTGCCAGCAGTCGACACGGACCTTCAACAGGCGGGGAGCTGTTTTTT.

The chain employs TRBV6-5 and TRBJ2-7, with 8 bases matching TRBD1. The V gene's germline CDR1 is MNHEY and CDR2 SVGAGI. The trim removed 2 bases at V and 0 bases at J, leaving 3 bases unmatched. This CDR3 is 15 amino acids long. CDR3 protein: CASSYGQGASYEQYF. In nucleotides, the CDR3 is TGTGCCAGCAGTTACGGGCAGGGGGCCTCCTACGAGCAGTACTTC.

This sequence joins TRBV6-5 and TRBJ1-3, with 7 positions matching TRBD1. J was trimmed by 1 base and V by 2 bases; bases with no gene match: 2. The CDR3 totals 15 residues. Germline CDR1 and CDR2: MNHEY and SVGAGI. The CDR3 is CASSYDRASGNTIYF. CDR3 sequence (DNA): TGTGCCAGCAGTTACGACAGGGCTTCTGGAAACACCATATATTTT.

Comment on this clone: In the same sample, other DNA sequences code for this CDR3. This CDR3 reads CASSLGGGGRLNTEAFF. The DNA of the CDR3 is TGCGCCAGCAGCTTGGGGGGGGGAGGGCGGCTAAACACTGAAGCTTTCTTT. This chain joins TRBV5-1 and TRBJ1-1; maybe TRBD1 (5 bases). Germline V gene sequence: CDR1 SGHRS, CDR2 YFSETQ. The CDR3 extends over 17 amino acids. Trimming took off 0 bases at V and 2 bases at J, with 17 bases between the two ends.

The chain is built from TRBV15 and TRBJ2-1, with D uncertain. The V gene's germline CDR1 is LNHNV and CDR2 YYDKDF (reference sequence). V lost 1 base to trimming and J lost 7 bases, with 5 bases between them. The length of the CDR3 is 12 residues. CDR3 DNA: TGTGCCACCAGCAGAGTCGGAAATGAGCAGTTCTTC. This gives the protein CATSRVGNEQFF.

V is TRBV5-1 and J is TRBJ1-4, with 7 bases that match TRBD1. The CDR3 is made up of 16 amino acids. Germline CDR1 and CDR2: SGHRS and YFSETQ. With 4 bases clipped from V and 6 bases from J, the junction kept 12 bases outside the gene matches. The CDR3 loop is CASSPGLRGQDEKLFF. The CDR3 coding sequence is TGCGCCAGCAGCCCTGGTTTGAGGGGGCAGGATGAAAAACTGTTTTTT.